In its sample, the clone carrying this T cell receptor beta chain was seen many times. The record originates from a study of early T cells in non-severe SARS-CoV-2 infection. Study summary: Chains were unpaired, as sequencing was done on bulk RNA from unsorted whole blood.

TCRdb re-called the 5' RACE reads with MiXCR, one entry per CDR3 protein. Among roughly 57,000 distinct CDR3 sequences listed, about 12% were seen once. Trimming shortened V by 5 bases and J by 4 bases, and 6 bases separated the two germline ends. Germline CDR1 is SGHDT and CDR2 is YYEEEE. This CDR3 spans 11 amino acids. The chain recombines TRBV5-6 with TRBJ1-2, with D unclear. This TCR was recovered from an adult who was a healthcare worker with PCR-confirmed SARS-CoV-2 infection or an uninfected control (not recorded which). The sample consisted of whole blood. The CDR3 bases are TGTGCCAGCAGTAAAGTCTATGGCTACACCTTC. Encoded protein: CASSKVYGYTF.